Listed here are 30 T cell receptor beta chains from one sample, sequenced in a study of human T cells and chemical hapten exposure. Regarding time point: patch test 3, about 24 weeks after DPC sensitization. Regarding treatment: therapeutic diphenylcyclopropenone sensitization with weekly scalp DPC. The study extracted total RNA from unfractionated whole blood. From the RACE reads, TCRdb called clonotypes with MiXCR, one entry per CDR3 protein. This sample carries around 40,000 distinct CDR3 sequences, 9.5% to 15% of them seen once, and the ten largest clones take over 2%. Sequencing used whole blood, obtained in connection with sensitization to the hapten diphenylcyclopropenone (DPC). Source of these receptors: a woman aged 40-49 years with alopecia areata. Some clones in this sample may be carry-over from other donors' samples.

This clonotype was counted ten times or more. This chain uses TRBV29-1 with TRBJ2-3; 11 bases align to TRBD2. CDR3 size: 15 residues. Germline CDR1 is SQVTM and CDR2 is ANQGSEA. Trimming took 1 base from V and 4 from J; bases not matched to a gene: 4. CDR3 sequence: CSVEALAGGADTQYF. The DNA for the CDR3 is TGCAGCGTTGAAGCTCTAGCGGGAGGAGCAGATACGCAGTATTTT.

This chain uses TRBV15 with TRBJ2-7; 8 positions agree with TRBD2. Germline CDR1 and CDR2: LNHNV and YYDKDF (reference sequence). Trimming took 0 bases from V and 1 from J; bases not matched to a gene: 8. The CDR3 length is 17 residues. CDR3 region: CATSRERSGTRSYEQYF. The CDR3 DNA sequence: TGTGCCACCAGCAGAGAGCGATCCGGGACTAGGTCCTACGAGCAGTACTTC.

CDR3 sequence: CASSGGRIREQYF. As DNA, the CDR3 is TGCGCCAGCAGCGGGGGGAGGATAAGGGAGCAGTACTTC. This chain connects TRBV5-1 to TRBJ2-7; D possibly corresponds to TRBD2 (6 bases). There are 13 residues in the CDR3. V was cut by 4 bases and J by 7 bases, with 15 bases left in between. Germline V CDR1 and CDR2: SGHRS, YFSETQ.

A few counts support this clonotype. The chain carries TRBV28 and TRBJ1-4, with D perhaps TRBD1 (6 bases). Between the trimmed V and J ends, which lost 8 bases and 8 bases, there was a span of 18 bases. The CDR3 runs 14 residues. Germline V gene data show CDR1 as MDHEN and CDR2 as SYDVKM. Here the CDR3 reads CASAIGTQGEKLFF. CDR3 DNA: TGTGCCAGCGCAATTGGGACACAAGGGGAAAAACTGTTTTTT.

This clonotype has only a few counts. This CDR3 is CASSLFEQGPTDTQYF. The CDR3 bases are TGTGCCAGCAGTTTATTTGAACAGGGTCCCACAGATACGCAGTATTTT. The chain is built from TRBV28 and TRBJ2-3; tentatively, D is TRBD1 (6 bases). CDR3 length equals 16 residues. The germline gives CDR1 MDHEN, CDR2 SYDVKM. V lost 1 base and J lost 2, with 13 bases in between.

This clonotype showed up just a few times. The rearrangement links TRBV4-3 to TRBJ1-4; D unclear. The germline V and J ends were trimmed by 1 base and 5 bases, with 11 bases remaining between them. Germline assignment: CDR1 LGHNA and CDR2 YSLEER. The CDR3 is 15 amino acids. CDR3 sequence reads: CASSQGEGWNEKLFF. CDR3 nucleotides: TGCGCCAGCAGCCAAGGGGAGGGATGGAATGAAAAACTGTTTTTT.

As to this clonotype: Mismatch with germline at one junction end may stem from a read error. The genes are TRBV29-1 and TRBJ1-5, with 10 bases matching TRBD1. Germline loops: CDR1 SQVTM, CDR2 ANQGSEA. This CDR3 contains 13 residues. As DNA, the CDR3 is TGTAGCGTGAGACAGGGGGCAGGGCAGCCCCAGCATTTT. This gives the protein CSVRQGAGQPQHF.

Many counts were recorded for this clonotype. The V gene is TRBV25-1, the J gene TRBJ1-2; a possible D gene is TRBD1 (5 bases). The V gene lost 3 bases and the J gene lost 14 bases, with 16 bases spanning the gap. The CDR3 covers 12 residues. Germline V CDR1 and CDR2: MGHDK, SYGVNS. CDR3 loop: CASSEAGPTVTF. In DNA, the CDR3 is TGTGCCAGCAGTGAGGCGGGGCCTACAGTAACCTTC.

This clonotype was seen at least ten times. This chain uses TRBV29-1 with TRBJ2-7; 9 positions match TRBD2. Germline loops: CDR1 SQVTM, CDR2 ANQGSEA. J lost 2 bases, V lost 2 bases, and 7 bases had no gene match. The CDR3 consists of 15 residues. CDR3 sequence reads: CSVERAGGRPYEQYF. As DNA, the CDR3 is TGCAGCGTTGAAAGGGCGGGAGGGAGGCCCTACGAGCAGTACTTC.

This clonotype was found many times. The CDR3 bases are TGTGCCAGCAGCCGGTCCGGGACTAGCGGGGGCCGCTCCTACGAGCAGTACTTC. The encoded protein is CASSRSGTSGGRSYEQYF. The J gene is TRBJ2-7, the V gene TRBV11-2; 14 nucleotides align to TRBD2. V lost 5 bases to trimming and J lost 0 bases; unmatched junction nucleotides: 9. Germline values: CDR1 SGHAT, CDR2 FQNNGV. There are 18 residues in the CDR3.

Only a few counts were recorded for this clonotype. The chain carries TRBV5-5 and TRBJ2-7; D is uncertain. Germline-derived CDR1 and CDR2 are SGHKS and YYEKEE (reference sequence). The CDR3 contains 14 residues. Trimming removed 4 bases at V and 4 bases at J, with 15 bases between. The DNA for the CDR3 is TGTGCCAGCAGCCAGGACCCTAAAGGGTACGAGCAGTACTTC. Protein product: CASSQDPKGYEQYF.

The chain is built from TRBV10-3 and TRBJ1-3; D might be TRBD1 (6 bases). The CDR3 loop spans 16 amino acids. The germline V gene has CDR1 ENHRY and CDR2 SYGVKD. V lost 5 bases and J 0 bases, leaving 14 bases between the germline ends. The CDR3 loop reads CAISPRGASSGNTIYF. CDR3 DNA sequence: TGTGCCATCAGTCCGAGGGGGGCGAGCTCTGGAAACACCATATATTTT.

This clonotype was found many times. Written as DNA, the CDR3 is TGTGCCAGCAGTTTAGGGGACCCGAACACTGAAGCTTTCTTT. Protein sequence: CASSLGDPNTEAFF. This chain connects TRBV12-3 or TRBV12-4 to TRBJ1-1; maybe TRBD1 (5 bases). The V and J ends lost 1 base and 1 base respectively, with 7 bases between them. This CDR3 contains 14 residues.

This clonotype was found many times. The rearrangement uses TRBV9 and TRBJ2-2; D unclear. Deletions cut 1 base from V and 6 bases from J, with 7 bases between. The CDR3 is 13 amino acids. Germline assignment: CDR1 SGDLS and CDR2 YYNGEE. The CDR3 region has the DNA TGTGCCAGCAGCGTACCAGCGTCCGGGGAGCTGTTTTTT. Protein: CASSVPASGELFF.

This clonotype came up a few times. The CDR3 reads CSVAAGVYTEAFF. The CDR3, as DNA: TGCAGCGTTGCGGCTGGGGTCTACACTGAAGCTTTCTTT. This chain links TRBV29-1 with TRBJ1-1; D not resolved. The CDR3 is made up of 13 amino acids. From germline, CDR1 is SQVTM and CDR2 ANQGSEA. Trimming left V 4 bases short and J 3 bases short, with 12 bases between.

This rearrangement joins TRBV29-1 to TRBJ2-5; 7 nucleotides align to TRBD1. The CDR3 sequence is 14 residues long. J was trimmed by 0 bases and V by 7 bases; bases with no gene match: 8. The germline V gene has CDR1 SQVTM and CDR2 ANQGSEA. CDR3 bases: TGCAGCGCTTGGGACAGCCTAAACCAAGAGACCCAGTACTTC. Its translation is CSAWDSLNQETQYF.

This clonotype showed up many times. The chain couples TRBV7-6 to TRBJ2-1; D could derive from TRBD1 or TRBD2 (6 bases each). Germline V lookup: CDR1 SGHVS, CDR2 FNYEAQ. The V end lost 0 bases, the J end lost 0 bases, and 15 bases lay between the germline ends. The CDR3 loop spans 18 amino acids. CDR3 protein: CASSLALGGPFSYNEQFF. In DNA, the CDR3 is TGTGCCAGCAGCTTAGCGCTCGGGGGCCCATTCTCCTACAATGAGCAGTTCTTC.

This clonotype has at least ten counts. The rearrangement links TRBV7-3 to TRBJ2-7; no clear D. V was trimmed by 3 bases and J by 2 bases, leaving 8 bases between them. CDR1 is SGHTA and CDR2 is FQGTGA in the germline V gene. The CDR3 loop spans 13 amino acids. The CDR3: CASSLGMTYEQYF. The CDR3 DNA sequence: TGTGCCAGCAGCTTGGGTATGACCTACGAGCAGTACTTC.

There are many counts of this clonotype. The chain has TRBV18 and TRBJ1-1; D call uncertain. CDR1 KGHSH and CDR2 LQKENI come from the germline V gene. V dropped 6 bases and J dropped 1 base, with 15 bases sitting between them. This CDR3 has 15 amino acids. CDR3 sequence reads: CASSLRNEGNTEAFF. In nucleotides, the CDR3 is TGTGCCAGCTCCCTGAGAAACGAGGGGAACACTGAAGCTTTCTTT.

This clonotype has at least ten counts. This chain connects TRBV3-1 to TRBJ1-6, with D possibly being TRBD1 (6 bases). The V and J ends lost 1 base and 8 bases respectively, with 9 bases between them. The CDR3 runs to 14 residues. Germline V CDR1 and CDR2: LGHDT, YNNKEL (reference sequence). CDR3 sequence (DNA): TGTGCCAGCAGCCAAGCAGGGGCTTATTCACCCCTCCACTTT. Protein product: CASSQAGAYSPLHF.

This clonotype appeared many times. The gene calls are TRBV7-2 and TRBJ1-1, with D possibly matching TRBD1 (5 bases). Per germline, CDR1 SGHTA and CDR2 FQGNSA. CDR3 size: 12 residues. Trimming pared 2 bases from V and 8 bases from J, leaving 9 bases between. CDR3 in amino acids: CASSLSGAEAFF. CDR3 coding DNA: TGTGCCAGCAGCTTATCCGGGGCAGAAGCTTTCTTT.

This clonotype has a count of ten or more. The rearrangement uses TRBV28 and TRBJ1-1; weak D call: TRBD1 (5 bases). Trimming left V 6 bases short and J 5 bases short, with 19 bases between. This CDR3 is 15 amino acids long. The germline V gene has CDR1 MDHEN and CDR2 SYDVKM. CDR3 loop: CASRYPPGLGTEAFF. The CDR3 region has the DNA TGTGCCAGCAGATACCCACCGGGACTCGGTACTGAAGCTTTCTTT. The full variable domain, its missing parts supplied by reference TRBV28 and TRBJ1-1, is DVKVTQSSRYLVKRTGEKVFLECVQDMDHENMFWYRQDPGLGLRLIYFSYDVKMKEKGDIPEGYSVSREKKERFSLILESASTNQTSMYLCASRYPPGLGTEAFFGQGTRLTVV.

This clonotype was detected ten times or more. The rearrangement uses TRBV5-8 and TRBJ2-7; TRBD1 matches 8 bases. This CDR3 has 14 residues. The germline gives CDR1 SGHTS, CDR2 YDEGEE. The V gene end was trimmed by 4 bases and the J gene end by 5 bases; junction bases not matched to a gene: 8. This CDR3 is CASSTQAGGNEQYF. DNA of the CDR3: TGTGCCAGCAGCACCCAAGCAGGGGGCAACGAGCAGTACTTC.

Many counts were recorded for this clonotype. The chain recombines TRBV3-1 with TRBJ2-7; D uncertain. The CDR3 totals 11 residues. V lost 1 base, J lost 5 bases, and 3 bases lay in between. Germline V gives CDR1 LGHDT, CDR2 YNNKEL (reference sequence). CDR3 sequence: CASSQGHEQYF. The CDR3 DNA sequence: TGTGCCAGCAGCCAAGGTCACGAGCAGTACTTC.

In its sample, this clonotype was seen many times. The rearrangement joins TRBV7-9 to TRBJ2-3, with unresolved D. CDR1 SEHNR and CDR2 FQNEAQ come from the germline V gene (reference sequence). This CDR3 comprises 12 residues. V was cut by 5 bases and J by 6 bases, with 9 bases left in between. CDR3 residues: CASSATGDTQYF. In DNA, the CDR3 is TGTGCCAGCAGCGCTACTGGCGATACGCAGTATTTT.

This clonotype came up a few times. This sequence joins TRBV28 and TRBJ1-2; D unclear. The length of the CDR3 is 12 residues. Per the germline V gene, CDR1 is MDHEN and CDR2 is SYDVKM. Trimming removed 5 bases from V and 7 bases from J, with 11 bases in between. CDR3 residues: CASSPQTSGYTF. In DNA form, the CDR3 reads TGTGCCAGCAGTCCCCAGACATCTGGCTACACCTTC.

This clonotype was seen repeatedly, ten times or more. V usage is TRBV29-1 and J usage is TRBJ2-7; D might be TRBD2 (6 bases). Trimming took 1 base from V and 3 from J, leaving 16 bases between them. CDR1 is SQVTM, CDR2 ANQGSEA, per germline. This CDR3 is built from 15 residues. CDR3 residues: CSVEGKGGADYEQYF. CDR3 bases: TGCAGCGTTGAAGGCAAGGGCGGGGCCGACTACGAGCAGTACTTC.

This clonotype has only a few counts. This chain connects TRBV7-8 to TRBJ2-7; 7 nucleotides match TRBD1. V lost 5 bases to trimming and J lost 0 bases; unmatched junction nucleotides: 7. The CDR3 extends over 15 amino acids. Germline values: CDR1 SGHVS, CDR2 FQNEAQ. The CDR3 sequence is CASSPRRDSSYEQYF. CDR3 DNA: TGTGCCAGCAGCCCCCGCCGGGACAGCTCCTACGAGCAGTACTTC.

The chain carries TRBV28 and TRBJ1-2; the D gene is possibly TRBD1 (5 bases). From germline, CDR1 is MDHEN and CDR2 SYDVKM. V was trimmed by 7 bases and J by 5 bases, leaving 17 bases between them. The length of the CDR3 is 14 residues. CDR3 DNA sequence: TGTGCCAGCACCGAAGGATCAGGGATGTATGGCTACACCTTC. Its translation: CASTEGSGMYGYTF.

A few counts support this clonotype. The rearrangement uses TRBV20-1 and TRBJ1-1; D remains ambiguous. CDR1 is DFQATT, CDR2 SNEGSKA, per germline (reference sequence). Trimming took 3 bases from V and 7 from J, leaving 12 bases between them. The CDR3 has 12 amino acids. CDR3 nucleotide sequence: TGCAGTGCTAGGAGGGCCTTGGATGAAGCTTTCTTT. Translated: CSARRALDEAFF.